This T cell receptor (beta chain) was recorded in a study of beta chain features in type 1 diabetes. Whole-study context: When patients were set against healthy donors, age, gender and cell yields were similar. There were around 100,000,000 sorted cells examined across all samples.

Whole-study results and caveats: Moderate but significant shortening of TCRB CDR3s was recorded in all four CD4+ subsets from Type 1 diabetes patients. Insertion counts at VDJ junctions were lower in type 1 diabetes patients, who also showed more deletions there.

In its sample, this clone was seen a few times. Its antigen remains unknown. Investigators reverse transcribed all isolated RNA, so they sequenced expressed TCRB transcripts. The study sequenced naive, central memory and regulatory T cell samples to an average of about 3.8 million reads. Profiling relied on immunoSEQ multiplex PCR, and the TCRdb table lists in-frame clones only, not all of them. The data hold roughly 340,000 clones, with 13% observed a single time. J gave up 3 bases and V 4 bases, and 4 bases lay outside the gene matches. Germline V lookup: CDR1 SGHDT, CDR2 YYEEEE. The CDR3 is 15 residues long.

The chain is built from TRBV5-6 and TRBJ2-7; TRBD2 matches at 13 bases. The sample consisted of naive CD4+ T cells from blood. The sequence was collected from a woman in her late teens or twenties with type 1 diabetes. CDR3 in amino acids: CASSAGTSGVYEQYF. CDR3 in DNA: TGTGCCAGCAGCGCAGGGACTAGCGGGGTCTACGAGCAGTACTTC.